The 30 T cell receptor beta chains below all came from one sample that was sequenced in a study of blood T cell repertoires in COVID-19. Using immunoSEQ multiplex PCR, the repertoire was profiled, and TCRdb retains in-frame clones only, with some absent. The top ten clones hold around 3% of a sample with 80,000 to 100,000 clones, approximately 90% of them seen once. The specimen was peripheral blood. The origin of the receptors is a woman aged 45 to 65 with active or convalescent COVID-19.

This rearrangement joins TRBV5-8 to TRBJ2-7; TRBD2 aligns across 10 bases. V shed 4 bases and J 3 bases; nucleotides not matched to a gene: 10. Germline V CDR1 and CDR2: SGHTS, YDEGEE. The CDR3 sequence is 16 residues long. CDR3 nucleotides: TGTGCCAGCAGCCCTACACCTAGCGGGGGTATCTACGAGCAGTACTTC. Translation gives CASSPTPSGGIYEQYF.

Only a few counts were recorded for this clone. The rearrangement uses TRBV7-8 and TRBJ1-5; 9 bases line up with TRBD1. The CDR3 extends over 17 amino acids. Germline V gives CDR1 SGHVS, CDR2 FQNEAQ. Germline trimming cut 5 bases from V and 0 bases from J; bases unmatched to any gene: 8. CDR3 protein: CASSRTGDPYSNQPQHF. In DNA form, the CDR3 reads TGTGCCAGCAGCCGGACAGGGGACCCCTATAGCAATCAGCCCCAGCATTTT. The whole variable domain, remainder taken from reference TRBV7-8 and TRBJ1-5, is GAGVSQSPRYKVAKRGQDVALRCDPISGHVSLFWYQQALGQGPEFLTYFQNEAQLDKSGLPSDRFFAERPEGSVSTLKIQRTQQEDSAVYLCASSRTGDPYSNQPQHFGDGTRLSIL.

The chain links TRBV7-6 to TRBJ2-5, with 12 bases aligning to TRBD2. Germline V lookup: CDR1 SGHVS, CDR2 FNYEAQ. This CDR3 has 15 amino acids. J lost 5 bases, V lost 7 bases, and 8 bases had no gene match. CDR3 DNA sequence: TGTGCCAGCACACTACAGACTAGCGGGGGTGAGACCCAGTACTTC. This encodes CASTLQTSGGETQYF. Together with reference TRBV7-6 and TRBJ2-5, the CDR3 gives the full variable domain: GAGVSQSPRYKVTKRGQDVALRCDPISGHVSLYWYRQALGQGPEFLTYFNYEAQQDKSGLPNDRFSAERPEGSISTLTIQRTEQRDSAMYRCASTLQTSGGETQYFGPGTRLLVL.

This chain joins TRBV3-1 (or the pseudogene TRBV3-2) and TRBJ1-1; 7 nucleotides line up with TRBD1. This CDR3 has 16 amino acids. V dropped 6 bases and J dropped 1; count of bases not matched to a gene: 11. CDR1 is LGHDT and CDR2 is YNNKEL in the germline V gene (reference sequence). This CDR3 reads CASSNPQGPSNTEAFF. CDR3 in DNA: TGTGCCAGCAGTAACCCACAGGGGCCGTCGAACACTGAAGCTTTCTTT.

This rearrangement joins TRBV9 to TRBJ2-5; 10 bases are shared with TRBD2. Germline CDR1 is SGDLS and CDR2 is YYNGEE. The CDR3 covers 15 residues. V was clipped by 4 bases and J by 0 bases; unmatched bases: 3. CDR3 sequence (DNA): TGTGCCAGCAGCCTTAGCGGGGGGAACCAAGAGACCCAGTACTTC. Translation gives CASSLSGGNQETQYF.

The CDR3 spells CASSLNGVRTF. The CDR3 DNA is TGTGCCAGCAGCTTAAACGGGGTTAGGACCTTC. The chain uses TRBV11-2 and TRBJ1-2; D gene ambiguous. The CDR3 sequence is 11 residues long. Germline CDR1 reads SGHAT; CDR2 reads FQNNGV. The ends were cut back, 2 bases at V and 14 bases at J, with 12 bases in the middle. Full variable domain (outside the CDR3, taken from reference TRBV11-2 and TRBJ1-2): EAGVAQSPRYKIIEKRQSVAFWCNPISGHATLYWYQQILGQGPKLLIQFQNNGVVDDSQLPKDRFSAERLKGVDSTLKIQPAKLEDSAVYLCASSLNGVRTFGSGTRLTVV.

J is TRBJ2-1 and V is TRBV29-1, with 8 bases matching TRBD2. This CDR3 comprises 18 residues. Losses at the gene ends were 7 bases for V and 0 bases for J; bases not matched to a gene: 17. From germline, CDR1 is SQVTM and CDR2 ANQGSEA. CDR3 protein: CSANWMAGGDNSYNEQFF. The CDR3 DNA follows: TGCAGCGCGAACTGGATGGCGGGGGGAGATAACTCCTACAATGAGCAGTTCTTC.

This chain joins TRBV12-5 and TRBJ1-1; weak D call: TRBD1 (5 bases). Germline CDR1 and CDR2: LGHNT and FRNRAP. CDR3 size: 13 residues. The ends were cut back, 7 bases at V and 4 bases at J, with 13 bases in the middle. The CDR3 DNA is TGTGCTAGTGCTATCGCCGGGGGCACTGAAGCTTTCTTT. Protein product: CASAIAGGTEAFF.

V usage is TRBV11-2 and J usage is TRBJ2-5; D remains unclear. CDR1 is SGHAT and CDR2 is FQNNGV in the germline V gene. V was cut by 1 base and J by 2 bases, with 11 bases left in between. The CDR3 runs 15 residues. This CDR3 reads CASSLGPGTQETQYF. The DNA for the CDR3 is TGTGCCAGCAGCTTAGGACCAGGTACTCAAGAGACCCAGTACTTC.

The chain is built from TRBV12-3 or TRBV12-4 and TRBJ2-1, with 8 bases identical to TRBD1. The CDR3 has 13 amino acids. Unmatched junction bases numbered 1, after V lost 6 bases and J lost 3 bases. DNA of the CDR3: TGTGCCAGCAGAACAGGGGGCTACAATGAGCAGTTCTTC. Protein: CASRTGGYNEQFF.

This clone was observed a handful of times. This rearrangement joins TRBV7-2 to TRBJ2-3; possibly TRBD2 for D (8 bases). The length of the CDR3 is 17 residues. Germline assignment: CDR1 SGHTA and CDR2 FQGNSA. Trimming stripped 2 bases from V and 0 bases from J, with 15 bases between. The CDR3, as DNA: TGTGCCAGCAGCTTAAGGGGGCAGCGGGGGAGCACAGATACGCAGTATTTT. Protein product: CASSLRGQRGSTDTQYF. The whole variable domain, remainder taken from reference TRBV7-2 and TRBJ2-3, is GAGVSQSPSNKVTEKGKDVELRCDPISGHTALYWYRQSLGQGLEFLIYFQGNSAPDKSGLPSDRFSAERTGGSVSTLTIQRTQQEDSAVYLCASSLRGQRGSTDTQYFGPGTRLTVL.

The chain is built from TRBV7-2 and TRBJ2-1; 8 bases line up with TRBD2. This CDR3 region has 15 residues. The junction had 10 bases not matched to a gene; V was cut back by 5 bases and J by 7 bases. Per germline, CDR1 SGHTA and CDR2 FQGNSA. This CDR3 reads CASSLSGGAKNEQFF. The CDR3 nucleotides are TGTGCCAGCAGCCTATCGGGGGGGGCCAAGAATGAGCAGTTCTTC.

The rearrangement links TRBV5-8 to TRBJ2-4, with D possibly matching TRBD1 (5 bases). This CDR3 comprises 16 residues. Trimming left V 4 bases short and J 0 bases short, with 14 bases between. Germline CDR1 SGHTS, CDR2 YDEGEE. The CDR3 protein is CASSATVNLAKNIQYF. The DNA of the CDR3 is TGTGCCAGCAGCGCGACAGTGAACCTAGCCAAAAACATTCAGTACTTC.

J is TRBJ2-5 and V is TRBV21-1; the table calls TRBD2, which could not be checked here. TRBV21-1 corresponds to a pseudogene. This CDR3 is built from 17 residues. The CDR3 spells CASSKVKLAGVSETQYF. The CDR3 DNA reads as TGTGCCAGCAGCAAAGTAAAACTAGCGGGGGTATCGGAGACCCAGTACTTC.

The chain is built from TRBV12-3 or TRBV12-4 and TRBJ1-2, with 9 positions matching TRBD1. The V segment lost 10 bases and the J segment 4 bases; nucleotides outside the gene matches: 7. The CDR3 has 13 amino acids. Here the CDR3 DNA reads TGTGCCACTCAACAGGGGGCACGCTATGGCTACACCTTC. It encodes CATQQGARYGYTF.

The genes are TRBV11-2 and TRBJ1-1; maybe TRBD1 (5 bases). The CDR3 runs 13 residues. Germline CDR1 is SGHAT and CDR2 is FQNNGV. Trimming left V 3 bases short and J 1 base short, with 6 bases between. This CDR3 reads CASSLGPNTEAFF. The CDR3 bases are TGTGCCAGCAGCTTGGGGCCGAACACTGAAGCTTTCTTT. Full variable domain (outside the CDR3, taken from reference TRBV11-2 and TRBJ1-1): EAGVAQSPRYKIIEKRQSVAFWCNPISGHATLYWYQQILGQGPKLLIQFQNNGVVDDSQLPKDRFSAERLKGVDSTLKIQPAKLEDSAVYLCASSLGPNTEAFFGQGTRLTVV.

The count of this clone is one. This chain uses TRBV4-1 with TRBJ2-3; tentatively, D is TRBD2 (6 bases). The germline CDR1 and CDR2 sequences are MGHRA and YSYEKL. Trimming left V 2 bases short and J 6 bases short, with 15 bases between. The CDR3 runs to 15 residues. CDR3 residues: CASSQYGPGVDTQYF. The CDR3 bases are TGCGCCAGCAGCCAATACGGGCCGGGGGTGGATACGCAGTATTTT.

This rearrangement joins TRBV14 to TRBJ1-3, with 11 bases identical to TRBD1. The junction had 8 bases not matched to a gene; V was cut back by 4 bases and J by 3 bases. This CDR3 is built from 17 residues. CDR1 is SGHDN and CDR2 is FVKESK in the germline V gene. CDR3 sequence reads: CASSPWDRGSSGNTIYF. CDR3 in DNA: TGTGCCAGCAGCCCCTGGGACAGGGGGTCGAGTGGAAACACCATATATTTT.

The rearrangement uses TRBV5-1 and TRBJ1-4; 7 bases map to TRBD1. This CDR3 contains 16 residues. CDR1 SGHRS and CDR2 YFSETQ come from the germline V gene. J gave up 8 bases and V 0 bases, and 10 bases lay outside the gene matches. CDR3 in amino acids: CASSLAGTAFTEKLFF. The CDR3 nucleotides are TGCGCCAGCAGCTTGGCCGGGACAGCCTTCACCGAAAAACTGTTTTTT.

This clone has only one observation. This sequence joins TRBV7-6 and TRBJ2-3; 11 positions match TRBD2. V shed 5 bases, J shed 2 bases, and the junction held 12 bases outside the gene matches. Germline values: CDR1 SGHVS, CDR2 FNYEAQ. The CDR3 totals 18 residues. The CDR3 reads CASSPLAGVQLITDTQYF. The DNA for the CDR3 is TGTGCCAGCAGCCCACTAGCGGGGGTCCAACTAATCACAGATACGCAGTATTTT. The full variable domain, completed using reference TRBV7-6 and TRBJ2-3, is GAGVSQSPRYKVTKRGQDVALRCDPISGHVSLYWYRQALGQGPEFLTYFNYEAQQDKSGLPNDRFSAERPEGSISTLTIQRTEQRDSAMYRCASSPLAGVQLITDTQYFGPGTRLTVL.

This chain uses TRBV25-1 with TRBJ1-2, with 8 bases identical to TRBD1. Trimming took 6 bases from V and 5 from J; bases not matched to a gene: 5. CDR3 size: 13 residues. Germline CDR1 reads MGHDK; CDR2 reads SYGVNS. The CDR3 loop is CASRQGVAYGYTF. In nucleotides, the CDR3 is TGTGCCAGCAGACAGGGGGTAGCTTATGGCTACACCTTC.

The chain joins TRBV19 to TRBJ1-4; TRBD1 matches 10 bases. V was pared by 5 bases and J by 6 bases, with 6 bases of the junction left unmatched. Per germline, CDR1 LNHDA and CDR2 SQIVND (reference sequence). The CDR3 totals 15 residues. CDR3 in amino acids: CASSPGGQGYEKLFF. The CDR3 nucleotides read TGTGCCAGTAGTCCCGGGGGACAGGGGTATGAAAAACTGTTTTTT.

The chain recombines TRBV4-3 with TRBJ1-2; TRBD1 aligns across 7 bases. Germline V lookup: CDR1 LGHNA, CDR2 YSLEER. The CDR3 sequence is 14 residues long. Losses at the gene ends were 1 base for V and 6 bases for J; bases not matched to a gene: 5. The CDR3 DNA reads as TGCGCCAGCAGCCAAGTGAGGGGGCTGGATGGCTACACCTTC. Residues: CASSQVRGLDGYTF.

V usage is TRBV6-6 and J usage is TRBJ1-5; D ambiguous. The CDR3 length is 13 residues. V was clipped by 4 bases and J by 7 bases, with 11 bases between them. Germline V gene data show CDR1 as MNHNY and CDR2 as SVGAGI (reference sequence). In DNA, the CDR3 is TGTGCCAGCAGTTTCTCGGTGGGCCAGCCCCAGCATTTT. Translation: CASSFSVGQPQHF.

This chain links TRBV6-2 or TRBV6-3 with TRBJ2-7; no definite D call. This CDR3 has 16 residues. V lost 2 bases and J 2 bases, leaving 16 bases between the germline ends. CDR1 and CDR2 (germline): MNHEY, SVGEGT. CDR3 in amino acids: CASSYPTRLKTYEQYF. In nucleotides, the CDR3 is TGTGCCAGCAGTTACCCTACAAGACTCAAAACCTACGAGCAGTACTTC.

The V call is TRBV7-2, the J call TRBJ1-1; D not certain. V was pared by 3 bases and J by 0 bases, with 11 bases between. The CDR3 extends over 15 amino acids. Germline V lookup: CDR1 SGHTA, CDR2 FQGNSA. The CDR3 sequence: CASSLAGVMNTEAFF. In DNA form, the CDR3 reads TGTGCCAGCAGCTTGGCAGGCGTTATGAACACTGAAGCTTTCTTT.

The CDR3 protein is CASSLGVRQGETQYF. CDR3 in DNA: TGTGCCAGCAGCTTGGGGGTGAGGCAGGGAGAGACCCAGTACTTC. The gene calls are TRBV5-6 and TRBJ2-5; tentatively, D is TRBD1 (5 bases). Trimming left V 0 bases short and J 4 bases short, with 13 bases between. Germline V gene lookup returns CDR1 SGHDT and CDR2 YYEEEE. The CDR3 has 15 residues.

This sequence joins TRBV9 and TRBJ2-5, with D uncertain. CDR1 and CDR2 (germline): SGDLS, YYNGEE. The CDR3 runs to 16 residues. The V end was cut by 1 base, the J end by 0 bases, with 13 bases between. CDR3 nucleotides: TGTGCCAGCAGCGTATCGGCTCAGGCGAACCAAGAGACCCAGTACTTC. This gives the protein CASSVSAQANQETQYF.

CDR3 DNA sequence: TGTGCCAGCAGCCAGGCGGATACGCAGTATTTT. It translates to CASSQADTQYF. The rearrangement joins TRBV7-2 to TRBJ2-3; no firm D call. The CDR3 sequence is 11 residues long. CDR1 is SGHTA, CDR2 FQGNSA, per germline. The V end lost 5 bases, the J end lost 6 bases, and 6 bases lay between the germline ends.

This clone was observed once. This chain uses TRBV10-3 with TRBJ1-6, with D possibly matching TRBD1 (5 bases). The germline V gene has CDR1 ENHRY and CDR2 SYGVKD. The V gene lost 6 bases and the J gene lost 9 bases, with 9 bases spanning the gap. This CDR3 has 12 residues. CDR3 protein: CAISQGSSPLHF. The CDR3 DNA reads TGTGCCATCAGCCAGGGTAGTTCACCCCTCCACTTT.